This passage covers 10 T cell receptor beta chains from one sample sequenced in a study of T cells in tuberculosis (dated by TCRdb to between 2017 and 2018). The time point label corresponds to: new active TB diagnosis, blood taken before or within 7 days of starting treatment. Library creation used the immunoSEQ multiplex PCR assay. In its TCRdb copy, this immuneACCESS table keeps in-frame sequences only and misses some clones. Where compared with another copy, unresolved V genes explain less than half of these, and the others have no known cause. Across this sample there are 22,000 or so clones, with around 85% seen only once. 14% to 15% of the sample lies in the top ten. The sequencing used PBMCs, collected at tuberculosis diagnosis. These receptors originate from an adult with tuberculosis.

The V and J genes are TRBV16 and TRBJ2-1, with TRBD2 matching over 12 bases. CDR3 length: 18 residues. Germline CDR1 is KGHSY and CDR2 is FQNENV. V was clipped by 0 bases and J by 1 base; unmatched bases: 4. As DNA, the CDR3 is TGTGCCAGCAGCCAATCGGTGCTAGCGGGAGGGTCCTACAATGAGCAGTTCTTC. Translated: CASSQSVLAGGSYNEQFF.

The V and J genes are TRBV9 and TRBJ2-7, with 7 bases that match TRBD1. CDR3 length: 13 residues. Germline CDR1 and CDR2: SGDLS and YYNGEE. After removal of 5 bases from V and 5 bases from J, the junction contained 7 bases not matched to a gene. The CDR3 is CASSYRGGHEQYF. Here the CDR3 DNA reads TGTGCCAGCAGTTACAGGGGTGGGCACGAGCAGTACTTC.

The rearrangement links TRBV27 to TRBJ2-7; 7 nucleotides agree with TRBD2. V shed 4 bases, J shed 3 bases, and the junction held 3 bases outside the gene matches. Germline CDR1 and CDR2: MNHEY and SMNVEV (reference sequence). The CDR3 contains 13 residues. CDR3 nucleotides: TGTGCCAGCAGTTCCGGGACTAACTACGAGCAGTACTTC. Protein product: CASSSGTNYEQYF.

This clone was found a few times. CDR3 bases: TGTGCCAGCAGCTTAGATGCCCCGAGGGAGGGCTACACCTTC. Residues: CASSLDAPREGYTF. The V call is TRBV7-2, the J call TRBJ1-2, with D hard to call. Per the germline V gene, CDR1 is SGHTA and CDR2 is FQGNSA. With 1 base removed from V and 8 bases from J, the gap between germline ends came to 14 bases. CDR3 length equals 14 residues.

This clone was picked up one time. The chain carries TRBV28 and TRBJ2-7; D not resolved. Germline V lookup: CDR1 MDHEN, CDR2 SYDVKM. The CDR3 length is 18 residues. The V end lost 2 bases, the J end lost 0 bases, and 20 bases lay between the germline ends. In nucleotides, the CDR3 is TGTGCCAGCAGTTTAACTCCCACCGGGTCCCTAACCTCCTACGAGCAGTACTTC. Translation gives CASSLTPTGSLTSYEQYF.

This sequence joins TRBV7-3 and TRBJ1-2, with D possibly being TRBD1 (6 bases). The CDR3 is 14 amino acids. Trimming removed 0 bases at V and 5 bases at J, with 10 bases between. Germline CDR1 is SGHTA and CDR2 is FQGTGA. For the CDR3, the DNA is TGTGCCAGCAGCTTAACAGGGGGAGTGTATGGCTACACCTTC. Amino acid sequence: CASSLTGGVYGYTF.

This chain joins TRBV27 and TRBJ1-3; D ambiguous. The V gene's germline CDR1 is MNHEY and CDR2 SMNVEV (reference sequence). The CDR3 sequence is 13 residues long. Trimming cost V 0 bases and J 4 bases, with 4 bases left between them. The CDR3 here is CASSLSTGNTIYF. DNA for the CDR3: TGTGCCAGCAGTTTATCGACAGGAAACACCATATATTTT.

The genes are TRBV5-5 and TRBJ1-5; 11 bases agree with TRBD1. The CDR3 consists of 17 residues. CDR1 is SGHKS and CDR2 is YYEKEE in the germline V gene (reference sequence). Unmatched junction bases numbered 8, after V lost 4 bases and J lost 2 bases. For the CDR3, the DNA is TGTGCCAGCAGCCACGGGACAGGGGGGTTTGGCAATCAGCCCCAGCATTTT. This translates into CASSHGTGGFGNQPQHF.

This chain connects TRBV30 to TRBJ1-4, with D maybe TRBD1 (5 bases). This CDR3 is 14 amino acids long. Germline V gives CDR1 GTSNPN, CDR2 SVGIG (reference sequence). Trimming stripped 4 bases from V and 7 bases from J, with 16 bases between. The CDR3: CAWTSGGSGEKLFF. The CDR3 DNA reads TGTGCCTGGACGTCGGGGGGAAGTGGTGAAAAACTGTTTTTT. The full variable domain, its missing parts supplied by reference TRBV30 and TRBJ1-4, is SQTIHQWPATLVQPVGSPLSLECTVEGTSNPNLYWYRQAAGRGLQLLFYSVGIGQISSEVPQNLSASRPQDRQFILSSKKLLLSDSGFYLCAWTSGGSGEKLFFGSGTQLSVL.

Written as DNA, the CDR3 is TGTGCCACCAACCTGGATGCCCTAGCGACCGGGGAGCTGTTTTTT. Amino acid sequence: CATNLDALATGELFF. The J gene is TRBJ2-2, the V gene TRBV15, with a tentative D call TRBD2 (6 bases). From germline, CDR1 is LNHNV and CDR2 YYDKDF (reference sequence). This CDR3 contains 15 residues. Trimming pared 7 bases from V and 5 bases from J, leaving 17 bases between. Using reference TRBV15 and TRBJ2-2 for the parts outside the CDR3, the full variable domain is DAMVIQNPRYQVTQFGKPVTLSCSQTLNHNVMYWYQQKSSQAPKLLFHYYDKDFNNEADTPDNFQSRRPNTSFCFLDIRSPGLGDTAMYLCATNLDALATGELFFGEGSRLTVL.